The 4 T cell receptor beta chains presented below share a single source sample, sequenced in a study of kidney transplant recipient with SARS-CoV-2 infection. TCRdb analysed the reads with MiXCR anew, one entry per CDR3 protein. The sample yields roughly 230,000 distinct CDR3 sequences, roughly 26% seen once. The material sequenced was a blood sample, taken at baseline and between days 110 and 120 from a kidney transplant recipient. The receptors derive from a male patient in his thirties who had COVID-19 and was a kidney transplant recipient. Among the T cells, some may be from the graft donor.

This clonotype was recorded many times. V is TRBV7-6 and J is TRBJ2-7; D uncertain. There are 14 residues in the CDR3. Germline V lookup: CDR1 SGHVS, CDR2 FNYEAQ. The germline V and J ends were trimmed by 5 bases and 6 bases, with 17 bases remaining between them. CDR3 in amino acids: CASSPPGLSGEQYF. CDR3 nucleotides: TGTGCCAGCAGCCCCCCCGGGCTATCGGGCGAGCAGTACTTC.

Concerning this clonotype: One base away lies a much larger clone, so this may be a sequencing read error. This chain links TRBV6-9 with TRBJ1-2; D is unclear. CDR3 length: 17 amino acids. Germline values: CDR1 MNHGY, CDR2 SVAAGI. The CDR3 loop is CASSSILPYGKTYGHTF. The CDR3 DNA is TGTGCCAGCAGTTCTATTCTGCCTTACGGAAAGACCTATGGCCACACCTTC.

The V gene is TRBV20-1, the J gene TRBJ1-6; TRBD1 might be the D (5 bases). V was trimmed by 6 bases and J by 8 bases, leaving 14 bases between them. The CDR3 is 13 residues long. Germline V gene sequence: CDR1 DFQATT, CDR2 SNEGSKA (reference sequence). The CDR3 protein is CSATGTGYSPLHF. In DNA, the CDR3 is TGCAGTGCCACTGGGACGGGATATTCACCCCTCCACTTT.

This clonotype was seen repeatedly, ten times or more. The chain has TRBV7-2 and TRBJ2-7; D uncertain. The germline V gene has CDR1 SGHTA and CDR2 FQGNSA. The V end was cut by 1 base, the J end by 0 bases, with 13 bases between. This CDR3 has 16 residues. The CDR3: CASSLEGLWSSYEQYF. The CDR3 DNA is TGTGCCAGCAGCTTAGAGGGCCTTTGGAGCTCCTACGAGCAGTACTTC.